This T cell receptor beta chain stems from a study of blood T cells in healthy people across ages. The second PCR ran roughly 6 to 11 cycles with a sample-barcoded 5' primer and J-beta primers. The template-switch adaptor was a 5' adaptor with 12 random nucleotides. It tagged each cDNA molecule. The yield of each sample was at least 3 million CDR3-containing paired-end reads. TCRdb re-derived calls from the 5' RACE reads in MiXCR, one entry per CDR3 protein. The data hold almost 800,000 distinct CDR3 sequences, with roughly 64% observed a single time. This clonotype was seen only a few times. The antigen is undetermined. Overall study findings and caveats: Long-lived donors had more naive CD4+ cells and higher diversity than aged donors. Naive T cell percentage strongly correlated with TCR beta diversity.

This CDR3 comprises 14 residues. V was pared by 4 bases and J by 2 bases, with 12 bases between. The germline V gene has CDR1 LGHNA and CDR2 YNFKEQ. The source of this sequence is a man between 25 and 39 years old in good health. The V call is TRBV4-2, the J call TRBJ2-7; D possibly corresponds to TRBD2 (5 bases). Sequencing was done on a sample of blood. CDR3 sequence (DNA): TGTGCCAGCAGCCTCCGAAGCGGACCCTACGAGCAGTACTTC. Encoded protein: CASSLRSGPYEQYF.